This TCR beta chain was identified in a study of shared clonotypes between healthy human individuals. Data came from immunoSEQ multiplex PCR; TCRdb stores just in-frame clones and leaves some out. Of hundreds of thousands of clones in the sample, roughly 70% were seen once. Trimming removed 2 bases at V and 9 bases at J, with 12 bases between. The CDR3 contains 13 residues. The germline CDR1 and CDR2 sequences are MNHNS and SASEGT. The source is a woman aged 25 to 45 in good health. The sequenced sample consisted of memory CD4+ T cells sorted from blood. Subset meaning: CD45RA-negative fraction. The chain links TRBV6-1 to TRBJ2-3; tentative D call: TRBD1 (6 bases). The CDR3 DNA reads TGTGCCAGCAGTGAACGGTGGGGGACAACGCAGTATTTT. Amino acids: CASSERWGTTQYF.